What follows are 4 T cell receptor beta chains derived from one specimen sequenced in a study of radiation and T cells in renal cell carcinoma. The table came from immunoSEQ multiplex PCR; TCRdb's copy has only in-frame clones and leaves some out. Seen here are some 150,000 clones, about 87% observed once, and the top ten hold approximately 13%. The time point is: blood 2 weeks post-SBRT. The treatment here: 15 Gy SBRT to primary tumor, nephrectomy 4 weeks later. The source was blood, collected from a patient whose treatment included radiotherapy and nephrectomy. All receptors come from a woman aged 45-65 years with renal cell carcinoma.

The V and J genes are TRBV9 and TRBJ1-2, with D unclear. The CDR3 extends over 15 amino acids. The V end lost 0 bases, the J end lost 7 bases, and 16 bases lay between the germline ends. CDR1 and CDR2 (germline): SGDLS, YYNGEE. CDR3 in amino acids: CASSVGADITFGYTF. The CDR3, as DNA: TGTGCCAGCAGCGTAGGGGCCGACATTACCTTTGGCTACACCTTC.

For this clone: An end of the junction differs from the germline gene, which may be a read error. The J gene is TRBJ1-3, the V gene TRBV10-3; no clear D gene. This CDR3 is 17 amino acids long. Per the germline V gene, CDR1 is ENHRY and CDR2 is SYGVKD. CDR3 sequence (DNA): TGTGCCATAAGTGTCGACGTTCGAGGGCGCTCTGGAAACACCATATATTTT. This codes for CAISVDVRGRSGNTIYF.

The CDR3 region is CASSGRGGWETQYF. The CDR3 nucleotides are TGTGCCAGCAGTGGTCGGGGGGGTTGGGAGACCCAGTACTTC. The V and J genes are TRBV6-5 and TRBJ2-5; 8 positions agree with TRBD2. This CDR3 spans 14 amino acids. Germline V CDR1 and CDR2: MNHEY, SVGAGI. The ends lost 5 bases at V and 5 bases at J; junction bases unmatched: 7.

In nucleotides, the CDR3 is TGTGCCAGCAGCGACAGGGGACTAGGGGAGACCCAGTACTTC. Amino acids: CASSDRGLGETQYF. The rearrangement joins TRBV6-5 to TRBJ2-5; the D gene could be TRBD1 or TRBD2 (8 bases each). Per the germline V gene, CDR1 is MNHEY and CDR2 is SVGAGI. V lost 6 bases, J lost 5 bases, and 16 bases lay in between. This CDR3 spans 14 amino acids.